This entry lists 30 T cell receptor beta chains sequenced from one sample in a study of shared clonotypes between healthy human individuals. TCRdb's copy holds only in-frame clones and misses some; the assay was immunoSEQ multiplex PCR. The table records around 200,000 clones, 65% to 70% of them present only once. Sequencing was done on a sample of memory CD4+ T cells sorted from blood. Specified subset: CD45RA-negative fraction. The receptors derive from a man aged 30 to 39 in good health.

This clone was seen only a few times. The CDR3 sequence is CASSPQGGLSEKLFF. CDR3 DNA: TGTGCCAGCAGTCCCCAGGGGGGGCTTAGTGAAAAACTGTTTTTT. This rearrangement joins TRBV28 to TRBJ1-4, with TRBD1 identical over 7 bases. V shed 5 bases and J 7 bases; nucleotides not matched to a gene: 10. The CDR3 has 15 residues. Germline V gene data show CDR1 as MDHEN and CDR2 as SYDVKM.

There are a few counts of this clone. This sequence joins TRBV5-1 and TRBJ1-1; 7 bases align to TRBD1. Germline CDR1 reads SGHRS; CDR2 reads YFSETQ. This CDR3 contains 15 residues. Losses at the gene ends were 4 bases for V and 3 bases for J; bases not matched to a gene: 9. DNA for the CDR3: TGCGCCAGCAGCGGAGGTACCGGGACAGACACTGAAGCTTTCTTT. It specifies CASSGGTGTDTEAFF.

This clone was counted between two and nine times. V and J are TRBV7-7 and TRBJ2-7; TRBD2 agrees at 7 bases. CDR1 is SSHAT and CDR2 is FNYEAQ in the germline V gene (reference sequence). V dropped 5 bases and J dropped 5; count of bases not matched to a gene: 9. This CDR3 comprises 14 residues. The CDR3 nucleotides are TGTGCCAGCAGCCCTACGACTAGCAGCCACGAGCAGTACTTC. This sequence encodes CASSPTTSSHEQYF.

The chain carries TRBV10-3 and TRBJ1-5; D may be TRBD1 (6 bases). The CDR3 has 14 residues. Per the germline V gene, CDR1 is ENHRY and CDR2 is SYGVKD. Trimming took 3 bases from V and 7 from J, leaving 13 bases between them. CDR3 loop: CAISDMGGGQPQHF. DNA for the CDR3: TGTGCCATCAGTGACATGGGGGGCGGACAGCCCCAGCATTTT.

The chain uses TRBV7-9 and TRBJ2-1; 13 bases are shared with TRBD2. The CDR3 loop spans 15 amino acids. Germline trimming cut 5 bases from V and 8 bases from J; bases unmatched to any gene: 6. The germline V gene has CDR1 SEHNR and CDR2 FQNEAQ (reference sequence). The CDR3 bases are TGTGCCAGCAGCGGACTAGCGGGAGATTCGGATGAGCAGTTCTTC. Its translation: CASSGLAGDSDEQFF.

This clone showed up just a few times. The chain carries TRBV6-1 and TRBJ1-4, with D possibly TRBD1 on 6 matching bases. V was shortened by 3 bases and J by 12 bases, with 20 bases between the two germline ends. Per the germline V gene, CDR1 is MNHNS and CDR2 is SASEGT. The CDR3 extends over 15 amino acids. The CDR3 here is CASSEVSGHRGELFF. Here the CDR3 DNA reads TGTGCCAGCAGTGAGGTTTCGGGACATAGAGGGGAACTGTTTTTT.

This clone occurred many times. The chain joins TRBV7-2 to TRBJ2-7, with TRBD2 identical over 7 bases. V gave up 5 bases and J gave up 0 bases; unmatched junction bases: 7. The CDR3 consists of 15 residues. The germline V gene encodes CDR1 SGHTA and CDR2 FQGNSA. The CDR3 reads CASSPPSGPSYEQYF. The CDR3 DNA reads TGTGCCAGCAGCCCTCCTAGCGGTCCCTCCTACGAGCAGTACTTC.

The chain joins TRBV28 to TRBJ2-6; 8 nucleotides line up with TRBD1. V lost 2 bases to trimming and J lost 2 bases; unmatched junction nucleotides: 5. This CDR3 spans 17 amino acids. CDR1 and CDR2 (germline): MDHEN, SYDVKM. The CDR3 loop is CASSLGGQATGANVLTF. Here the CDR3 DNA reads TGTGCCAGCAGTTTAGGGGGACAGGCAACTGGGGCCAACGTCCTGACTTTC.

This rearrangement joins TRBV7-2 to TRBJ2-7; D is unresolved. Germline loops: CDR1 SGHTA, CDR2 FQGNSA. The V end lost 3 bases, the J end lost 5 bases, and 5 bases lay between the germline ends. This CDR3 region has 11 residues. CDR3 coding DNA: TGTGCCAGCAGCTTTATGAACGAGCAGTACTTC. Protein sequence: CASSFMNEQYF.

The J gene is TRBJ2-6, the V gene TRBV7-2, with 8 nucleotides matching TRBD1. CDR3 size: 18 residues. Germline V CDR1 and CDR2: SGHTA, FQGNSA. J gave up 1 base and V 5 bases, and 10 bases lay outside the gene matches. In DNA, the CDR3 is TGTGCCAGCAGCCCTTCGCGGACAGGGTATTCTGGGGCCAACGTCCTGACTTTC. Protein: CASSPSRTGYSGANVLTF.

This clone showed up just a few times. The rearrangement uses TRBV29-1 and TRBJ2-1, with 10 bases identical to TRBD1. After removal of 7 bases from V and 3 bases from J, the junction contained 12 bases not matched to a gene. Germline V CDR1 and CDR2: SQVTM, ANQGSEA. CDR3 length: 16 residues. CDR3 sequence reads: CSASPYGTGDYNEQFF. Here the CDR3 DNA reads TGCAGCGCGTCACCCTACGGGACAGGGGACTACAATGAGCAGTTCTTC.

The J gene is TRBJ2-5, the V gene TRBV21-1; the D call in the table, TRBD2, was not verified against the DNA. TRBV21-1 is termed a pseudogene. The CDR3 contains 18 residues. CDR3 in DNA: TGTGCCAGCACCCCGCCGCCCTTAGCGGGAGGGCCACGGGAGACCCAGTACTTC. Translation gives CASTPPPLAGGPRETQYF.

This clone turned up a few times. The chain is built from TRBV4-2 and TRBJ2-2; 7 bases are a match to TRBD2. The CDR3 consists of 16 residues. The germline gives CDR1 LGHNA, CDR2 YNFKEQ. Trimming cost V 1 base and J 5 bases; bases outside gene matches: 7. CDR3 sequence reads: CASSQGAWGGTGELFF. In nucleotides, the CDR3 is TGTGCCAGCAGCCAAGGAGCTTGGGGAGGGACCGGGGAGCTGTTTTTT.

The chain employs TRBV10-3 and TRBJ2-3; 9 nucleotides agree with TRBD2. The CDR3 is made up of 13 amino acids. Trimming at V came to 10 bases and at J to 6 bases, leaving 8 bases not matched to a gene. Germline V gene lookup returns CDR1 ENHRY and CDR2 SYGVKD. The CDR3 coding sequence is TGTGCCAGCCAGGGACTAGCAGCTGATACGCAGTATTTT. Its protein product is CASQGLAADTQYF.

The chain combines TRBV5-4 with TRBJ2-3, with TRBD2 matching 13 bases. This CDR3 region has 15 residues. Germline trimming cut 4 bases from V and 2 bases from J; bases unmatched to any gene: 1. Germline CDR1 reads SGHNT; CDR2 reads YYREEE (reference sequence). CDR3 sequence: CASSTSGRATDTQYF. In DNA, the CDR3 is TGTGCCAGCAGCACTAGCGGGAGGGCCACAGATACGCAGTATTTT.

V and J are TRBV5-1 and TRBJ2-1; tentatively, D is TRBD2 (5 bases). Germline V lookup: CDR1 SGHRS, CDR2 YFSETQ. V dropped 5 bases and J dropped 5 bases, with 17 bases sitting between them. The CDR3 totals 15 residues. The CDR3: CASSFLGRGDNEQFF. The CDR3, as DNA: TGCGCCAGCAGTTTTTTGGGTCGGGGAGACAATGAGCAGTTCTTC.

V and J are TRBV6-6 and TRBJ2-7; 8 bases agree with TRBD2. J lost 4 bases, V lost 8 bases, and 13 bases had no gene match. This CDR3 comprises 15 residues. From germline, CDR1 is MNHNY and CDR2 SVGAGI (reference sequence). The CDR3, as DNA: TGTGCCAGCCGGCGAGAAGCGGGAGCTATATACGAGCAGTACTTC. Amino acids: CASRREAGAIYEQYF.

V is TRBV11-3 and J is TRBJ2-5, with 8 nucleotides matching TRBD2. This CDR3 contains 14 residues. Germline assignment: CDR1 SGHNT and CDR2 YENEEA. The V segment lost 4 bases and the J segment 5 bases; nucleotides outside the gene matches: 6. This chain's CDR3 is CASSSGLDSETQYF. CDR3 coding DNA: TGTGCCAGCAGCTCGGGACTAGATAGTGAGACCCAGTACTTC.

The chain joins TRBV18 to TRBJ2-7, with TRBD2 identical over 15 bases. Unmatched junction bases numbered 3, after V lost 6 bases and J lost 0 bases. The CDR3 extends over 16 amino acids. Germline V gives CDR1 KGHSH, CDR2 LQKENI. CDR3 DNA: TGTGCCAGCTCCGGACTAGCGGGAGGGTCCTCCTACGAGCAGTACTTC. Its translation: CASSGLAGGSSYEQYF.

The rearrangement uses TRBV27 and TRBJ2-1; 7 nucleotides align to TRBD2. Per the germline V gene, CDR1 is MNHEY and CDR2 is SMNVEV (reference sequence). CDR3 length equals 15 residues. Germline trimming cut 6 bases from V and 9 bases from J; bases unmatched to any gene: 14. CDR3 amino acids: CASSSPATSYGEQFF. As DNA, the CDR3 is TGTGCCAGCAGCTCTCCCGCGACTAGCTACGGTGAGCAGTTCTTC.

In this sample, this clone turned up once. The chain recombines TRBV6-5 with TRBJ2-3; D unclear. Deletions cut 2 bases from V and 2 bases from J, with 5 bases between. CDR1 is MNHEY and CDR2 is SVGAGI in the germline V gene. This CDR3 has 13 amino acids. The CDR3 nucleotides read TGTGCCAGCAGTTACCCTTCCACAGATACGCAGTATTTT. Translated: CASSYPSTDTQYF.

This clone appeared a few times. The chain uses TRBV18 and TRBJ1-3; no clear D. The CDR3 extends over 16 amino acids. Per germline, CDR1 KGHSH and CDR2 LQKENI. With 3 bases removed from V and 0 bases from J, the gap between germline ends came to 12 bases. CDR3 sequence (DNA): TGTGCCAGCTCACCTAATACACCCTCCTCTGGAAACACCATATATTTT. Translation gives CASSPNTPSSGNTIYF.

This rearrangement joins TRBV13 to TRBJ1-3; 10 nucleotides line up with TRBD1. Germline assignment: CDR1 PRHDT and CDR2 FYEKMQ (reference sequence). CDR3 length: 16 residues. V was clipped by 5 bases and J by 2 bases; unmatched bases: 6. The CDR3 protein is CASSRRTGGAGNTIYF. The CDR3 DNA reads as TGTGCCAGCAGCCGCCGGACAGGGGGAGCTGGAAACACCATATATTTT.

The V call is TRBV28, the J call TRBJ1-4, with 9 bases lining up with TRBD1. CDR1 MDHEN and CDR2 SYDVKM come from the germline V gene. J lost 8 bases, V lost 6 bases, and 7 bases had no gene match. This CDR3 comprises 14 residues. DNA for the CDR3: TGTGCCAGCAGGGAGGGACAGGGAGGCGAAAAACTGTTTTTT. Residues: CASREGQGGEKLFF.

V is TRBV25-1 and J is TRBJ2-2, with TRBD2 as a possible D gene (5 bases). This CDR3 contains 14 residues. V was trimmed by 4 bases and J by 5 bases, leaving 11 bases between them. The germline CDR1 and CDR2 sequences are MGHDK and SYGVNS. CDR3 residues: CASSVRGWTGELFF. In DNA form, the CDR3 reads TGTGCCAGCAGTGTCCGCGGGTGGACCGGGGAGCTGTTTTTT.

V usage is TRBV5-1 and J usage is TRBJ2-1; D tentatively fits TRBD1 or TRBD2 (5 bases each). Looked up from germline, CDR1 is SGHRS and CDR2 is YFSETQ. Between the trimmed V and J ends, which lost 7 bases and 1 base, there was a span of 15 bases. This CDR3 is 15 amino acids long. The CDR3 is CASGTGKESYNEQFF. The CDR3 DNA follows: TGCGCCAGCGGGACCGGGAAAGAGTCCTACAATGAGCAGTTCTTC.

This chain uses TRBV14 with TRBJ2-5; a weak D match, TRBD2 (5 bases). Trimming stripped 0 bases from V and 2 bases from J, with 10 bases between. CDR1 is SGHDN and CDR2 is FVKESK in the germline V gene. This CDR3 contains 15 residues. In DNA form, the CDR3 reads TGTGCCAGCAGCCAAGACTACCGGACTCAAGAGACCCAGTACTTC. This gives the protein CASSQDYRTQETQYF.

This clone was observed a handful of times. J is TRBJ2-2 and V is TRBV7-8; the D gene is possibly TRBD2 (5 bases). V was shortened by 6 bases and J by 1 base, with 15 bases between the two germline ends. Per the germline V gene, CDR1 is SGHVS and CDR2 is FQNEAQ. The CDR3 has 16 residues. The CDR3 here is CASSPDGAGNTGELFF. The DNA for the CDR3 is TGTGCCAGCAGTCCGGACGGTGCGGGGAACACCGGGGAGCTGTTTTTT.

This clone has only a few counts. The chain couples TRBV19 to TRBJ2-7; D perhaps matches TRBD2 (6 bases). CDR3 length: 14 residues. Germline V gene data show CDR1 as LNHDA and CDR2 as SQIVND (reference sequence). Trimming removed 4 bases from V and 0 bases from J, with 10 bases in between. As DNA, the CDR3 is TGTGCCAGTAGTACCTCGACTAGCTCCTACGAGCAGTACTTC. It is translated as CASSTSTSSYEQYF.

This clone was counted many times. The rearrangement links TRBV28 to TRBJ1-5; D is ambiguous. Germline V lookup: CDR1 MDHEN, CDR2 SYDVKM. The germline V and J ends were trimmed by 2 bases and 4 bases, with 12 bases remaining between them. CDR3 length: 15 residues. The CDR3 sequence is CASSLRQSTNQPQHF. In nucleotides, the CDR3 is TGTGCCAGCAGTTTAAGGCAGTCAACAAATCAGCCCCAGCATTTT.